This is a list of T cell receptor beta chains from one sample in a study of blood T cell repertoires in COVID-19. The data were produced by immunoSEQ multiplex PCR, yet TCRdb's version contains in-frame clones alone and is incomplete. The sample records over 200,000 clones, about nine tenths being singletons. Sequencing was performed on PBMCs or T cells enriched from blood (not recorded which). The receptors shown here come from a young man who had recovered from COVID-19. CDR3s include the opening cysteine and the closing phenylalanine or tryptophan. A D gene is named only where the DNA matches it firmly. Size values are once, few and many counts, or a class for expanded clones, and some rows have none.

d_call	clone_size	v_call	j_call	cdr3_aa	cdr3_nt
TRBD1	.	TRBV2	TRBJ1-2	CASTGQDLYGYTF	TGTGCCAGCACAGGACAGGACCTCTATGGCTACACCTTC
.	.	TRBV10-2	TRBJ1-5	CASRGTSYQPQHF	TGCGCCAGCAGGGGGACATCCTATCAGCCCCAGCATTTT
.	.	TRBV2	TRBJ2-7	CASSEKRTNRYEQYF	TGTGCCAGCAGTGAAAAGCGGACGAATAGATACGAGCAGTACTTC
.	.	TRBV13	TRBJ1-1	CASSTAPTEAFF	TGTGCCAGCAGTACAGCTCCTACTGAAGCTTTCTTT
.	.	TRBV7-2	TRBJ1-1	CASSLATGSTEAFF	TGTGCCAGCAGCTTAGCCACAGGGTCGACTGAAGCTTTCTTT
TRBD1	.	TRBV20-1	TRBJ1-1	CSASRQGAGTEAFF	TGCAGTGCTAGTAGACAGGGGGCTGGGACTGAAGCTTTCTTT
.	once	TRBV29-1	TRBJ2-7	CSVGVWAGGGYEQYF	TGCAGCGTCGGGGTGTGGGCAGGGGGAGGCTACGAGCAGTACTTC
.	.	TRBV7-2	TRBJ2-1	CASSLEQAYNEQFF	TGTGCCAGCAGCTTAGAACAGGCCTACAATGAGCAGTTCTTC
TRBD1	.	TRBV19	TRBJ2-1	CASSKDRESRREQFF	TGTGCCAGTAGTAAGGACAGGGAGAGTCGGCGTGAGCAGTTCTTC
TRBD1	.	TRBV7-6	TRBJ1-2	CASSFPGTEGYTF	TGTGCCAGCAGCTTCCCCGGGACAGAGGGCTACACCTTC
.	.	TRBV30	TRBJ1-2	CAWSSGTYGYTF	TGTGCCTGGAGTTCAGGTACTTATGGCTACACCTTC
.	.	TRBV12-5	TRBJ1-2	CASGLFGVGYTF	TGTGCTAGTGGTTTATTCGGTGTTGGCTACACCTTC
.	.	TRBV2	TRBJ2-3	CASSEWLAADTQYF	TGTGCCAGCAGTGAATGGTTAGCAGCAGATACGCAGTATTTT
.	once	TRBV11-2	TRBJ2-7	CASRQVRGGYEQYF	TGTGCCAGCAGGCAAGTTCGAGGGGGCTACGAGCAGTACTTC
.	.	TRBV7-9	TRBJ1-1	CASSHEEKPEAFF	TGTGCCAGCAGCCACGAGGAGAAACCTGAAGCTTTCTTT
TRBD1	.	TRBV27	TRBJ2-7	CASSLWGQGAGEQYF	TGTGCCAGCAGTTTATGGGGACAGGGGGCAGGCGAGCAGTACTTC
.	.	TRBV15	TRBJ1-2	CATSRDQGLYGYTF	TGTGCCACCAGCAGAGATCAGGGCCTCTATGGCTACACCTTC
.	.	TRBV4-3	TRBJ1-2	CASSQELEVDGYTF	TGCGCCAGCAGCCAAGAGTTGGAGGTCGATGGCTACACCTTC
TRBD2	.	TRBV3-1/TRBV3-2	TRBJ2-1	CASSRLGLAGETHEQFF	TGTGCCAGCAGCCGTCTCGGTTTAGCGGGAGAAACTCATGAGCAGTTCTTC
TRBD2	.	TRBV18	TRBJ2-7	CASSRRWTSASYEQYF	TGTGCCAGCTCACGGCGGTGGACTAGCGCATCCTACGAGCAGTACTTC
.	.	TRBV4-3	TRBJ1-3	CASSQGSGLLGNTIYF	TGCGCCAGCAGCCAGGGTTCTGGGCTGCTTGGAAACACCATATATTTT
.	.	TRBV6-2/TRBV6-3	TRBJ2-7	CASSRGTGGGLGAYEQYF	TGTGCCAGCAGTCGCGGGACCGGGGGTGGTCTGGGGGCCTACGAGCAGTACTTC
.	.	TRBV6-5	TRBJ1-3	CASSYERHRNTIYF	TGTGCCAGCAGTTACGAGCGGCACCGAAACACCATATATTTT
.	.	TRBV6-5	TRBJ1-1	CASSQQVTRSEAFF	TGTGCCAGCAGTCAGCAGGTAACCCGATCTGAAGCTTTCTTT
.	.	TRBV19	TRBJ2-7	CASSIDPGKPYEQYF	TGTGCCAGTAGTATAGATCCAGGAAAACCCTACGAGCAGTACTTC
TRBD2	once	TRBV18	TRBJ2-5	CASSPRTSGRETQYF	TGTGCCAGCTCACCAAGGACTAGCGGGAGAGAGACCCAGTACTTC
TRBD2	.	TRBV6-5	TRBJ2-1	CASSRTSGSDEQFF	TGTGCCAGCAGTCGGACTAGCGGGAGTGATGAGCAGTTCTTC
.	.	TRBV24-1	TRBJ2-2	CATSEPGTGVTGELFF	TGTGCCACCAGTGAACCCGGGACGGGGGTAACCGGGGAGCTGTTTTTT
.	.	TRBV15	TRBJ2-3	CATSRDGTGYTDTQYF	TGTGCCACCAGCAGAGATGGAACCGGGTACACAGATACGCAGTATTTT
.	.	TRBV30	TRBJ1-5	CAWTPNREQPQHF	TGTGCCTGGACTCCAAACAGGGAGCAGCCCCAGCATTTT
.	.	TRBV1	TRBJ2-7	CTSSQLLSRDSTYEQYF	TGCACCAGCAGCCAACTCCTTTCCCGGGACAGCACCTACGAGCAGTACTTC
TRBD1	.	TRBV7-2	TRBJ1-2	CASSLGTVYGYTF	TGTGCCAGCAGTCTAGGGACAGTATATGGCTACACCTTC
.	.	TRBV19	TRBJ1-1	CASSIRPPGGWSTEAFF	TGTGCCAGTAGTATACGCCCCCCGGGGGGTTGGAGCACTGAAGCTTTCTTT
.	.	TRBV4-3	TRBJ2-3	CASSPVLSTDTQYF	TGCGCCAGCAGCCCAGTCCTTAGCACAGATACGCAGTATTTT
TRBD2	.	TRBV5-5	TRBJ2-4	CASSLVQGGSNIQYF	TGTGCCAGCAGCTTGGTTCAGGGAGGGAGTAACATTCAGTACTTC
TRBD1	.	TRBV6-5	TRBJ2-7	CAKGQGAREQYF	TGTGCCAAGGGACAGGGGGCGCGGGAGCAGTACTTC
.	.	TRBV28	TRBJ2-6	CASSSTGTILDVLTF	TGTGCCAGCAGTTCAACAGGGACAATTCTCGACGTCCTGACTTTC